This TCR beta chain was recorded in a study of blood T cell repertoires in COVID-19. Method: immunoSEQ multiplex PCR; TCRdb's copy keeps in-frame clones and lacks some. The sample shows about 240,000 clones, roughly nine tenths of them seen only once. Per the germline V gene, CDR1 is SGDLS and CDR2 is YYNGEE. CDR3 length: 15 amino acids. V was shortened by 3 bases and J by 0 bases, with 12 bases between the two germline ends. The genes are TRBV9 and TRBJ1-1, with D possibly being TRBD1 (6 bases). The source material was peripheral blood. The receptor comes from a man aged 55 to 70 with acute or convalescent COVID-19. The CDR3 region has the DNA TGTGCCAGCAGCGCCCAGGGACATATGAACACTGAAGCTTTCTTT. Protein sequence: CASSAQGHMNTEAFF.